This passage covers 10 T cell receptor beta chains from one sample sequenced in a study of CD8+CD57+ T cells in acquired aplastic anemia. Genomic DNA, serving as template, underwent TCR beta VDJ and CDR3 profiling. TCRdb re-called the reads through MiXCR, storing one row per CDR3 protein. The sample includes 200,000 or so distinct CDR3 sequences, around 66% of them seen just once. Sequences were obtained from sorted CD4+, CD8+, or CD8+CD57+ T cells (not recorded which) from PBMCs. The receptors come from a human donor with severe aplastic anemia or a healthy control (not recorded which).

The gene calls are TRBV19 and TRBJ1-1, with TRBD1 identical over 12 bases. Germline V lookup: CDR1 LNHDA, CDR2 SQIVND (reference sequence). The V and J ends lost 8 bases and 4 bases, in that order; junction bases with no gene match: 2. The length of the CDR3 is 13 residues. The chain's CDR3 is CASGGQGATEAFF. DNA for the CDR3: TGTGCCAGTGGGGGACAGGGGGCCACTGAAGCTTTCTTT.

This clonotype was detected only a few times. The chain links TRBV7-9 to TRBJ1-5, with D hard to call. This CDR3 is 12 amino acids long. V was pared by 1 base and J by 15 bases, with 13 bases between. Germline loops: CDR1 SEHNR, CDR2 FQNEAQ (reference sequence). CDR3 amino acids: CASSLVYRKSHF. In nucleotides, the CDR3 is TGTGCCAGCAGCTTAGTGTATAGGAAATCGCATTTT.

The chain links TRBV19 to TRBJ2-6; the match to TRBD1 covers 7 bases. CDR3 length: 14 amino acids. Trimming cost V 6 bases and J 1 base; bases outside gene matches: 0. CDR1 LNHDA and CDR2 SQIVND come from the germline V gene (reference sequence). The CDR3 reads CASRGQSGANVLTF. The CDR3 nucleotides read TGTGCCAGTAGGGGACAGTCTGGGGCCAACGTCCTGACTTTC.

CDR3 loop: CASRTGGSGANVLTF. The CDR3 DNA reads as TGTGCCAGCAGAACAGGGGGCTCTGGGGCCAACGTCCTGACTTTC. The chain couples TRBV6-1 to TRBJ2-6, with TRBD1 identical over 8 bases. J gave up 0 bases and V 6 bases, and 1 base lay outside the gene matches. This CDR3 is 15 amino acids long. The germline gives CDR1 MNHNS, CDR2 SASEGT.

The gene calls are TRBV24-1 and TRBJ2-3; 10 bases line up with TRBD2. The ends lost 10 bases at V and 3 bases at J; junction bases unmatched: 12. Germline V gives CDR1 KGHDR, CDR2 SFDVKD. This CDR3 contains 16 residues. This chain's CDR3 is CATGEIAGGGTDTQYF. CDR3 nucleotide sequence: TGTGCCACGGGTGAGATAGCGGGAGGCGGAACAGATACGCAGTATTTT.

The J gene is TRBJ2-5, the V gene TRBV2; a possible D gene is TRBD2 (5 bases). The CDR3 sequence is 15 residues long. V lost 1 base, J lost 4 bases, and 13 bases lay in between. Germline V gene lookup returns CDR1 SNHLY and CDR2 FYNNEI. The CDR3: CASSEESAGGETQYF. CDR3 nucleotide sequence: TGTGCCAGCAGTGAAGAATCGGCGGGCGGAGAGACCCAGTACTTC.

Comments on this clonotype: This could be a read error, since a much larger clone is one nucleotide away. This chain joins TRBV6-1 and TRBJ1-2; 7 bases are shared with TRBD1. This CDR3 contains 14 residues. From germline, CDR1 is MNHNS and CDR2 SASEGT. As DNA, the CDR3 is TGTGCCAGCAGTTGGGACAGTACAAACTGTGGCTACACCTTC. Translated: CASSWDSTNCGYTF.

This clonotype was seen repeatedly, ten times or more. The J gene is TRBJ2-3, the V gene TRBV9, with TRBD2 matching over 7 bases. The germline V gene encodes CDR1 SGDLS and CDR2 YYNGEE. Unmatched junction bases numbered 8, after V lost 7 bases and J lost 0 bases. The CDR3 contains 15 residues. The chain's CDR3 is CASGEGRASTDTQYF. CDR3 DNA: TGTGCCAGCGGCGAAGGGAGGGCTAGCACAGATACGCAGTATTTT. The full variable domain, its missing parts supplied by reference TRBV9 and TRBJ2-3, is DSGVTQTPKHLITATGQRVTLRCSPRSGDLSVYWYQQSLDQGLQFLIQYYNGEERAKGNILERFSAQQFPDLHSELNLSSLELGDSALYFCASGEGRASTDTQYFGPGTRLTVL.

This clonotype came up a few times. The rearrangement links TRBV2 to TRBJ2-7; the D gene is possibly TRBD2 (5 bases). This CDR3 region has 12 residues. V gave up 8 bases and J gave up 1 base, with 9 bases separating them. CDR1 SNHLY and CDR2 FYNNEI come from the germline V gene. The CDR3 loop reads CASEGESYEQYF. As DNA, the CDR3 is TGTGCCAGCGAGGGAGAGTCCTACGAGCAGTACTTC.

CDR3 loop: CAFGGNEKLFF. CDR3 coding DNA: TGTGCCTTCGGGGGTAATGAAAAACTGTTTTTT. V and J are TRBV7-9 and TRBJ1-4, with a tentative D call TRBD1 (5 bases). CDR1 is SEHNR and CDR2 is FQNEAQ in the germline V gene (reference sequence). V was pared by 11 bases and J by 4 bases, with 8 bases between. CDR3 size: 11 residues.